Listed below are T cell receptor beta chains from one sample, sequenced in a study of cytomegalovirus exposure and HLA in healthy donors. Generated by immunoSEQ multiplex PCR, the TCRdb table keeps only in-frame clones and is missing some. The table lists roughly 90,000 clones, over 65% of them singletons. Sequenced sample: PBMCs. Source of these receptors: a woman aged 40 to 55 in good health and CMV-seropositive. The CDR3 runs from the conserved cysteine through the conserved F or W. A D gene is named only where the DNA matches it firmly. A clone size is listed for some rows: how often the clone was seen (once, few, many), or a class if it is expanded.

CSAPSAGSDTF TGCAGTGCTCCTAGTGCGGGTTCCGACACCTTC TRBV20-1 . . TRBJ1-2
CASSPHAVGQETQYF TGCGCCAGCAGCCCCCATGCGGTGGGTCAGGAGACCCAGTACTTC TRBV4-3 . . TRBJ2-5
CATSRDNRGREGTQYF TGTGCCACCAGCAGAGATAACAGGGGGAGAGAAGGGACCCAGTACTTC TRBV15 TRBD1 . TRBJ2-5
CASSQRTSGAYNEQFF TGTGCCAGCAGCCAGAGGACTAGCGGGGCTTACAATGAGCAGTTCTTC TRBV4-2 TRBD2 . TRBJ2-1
CASSQDRPTSYINEKLFF TGCGCCAGCAGCCAGGACAGGCCCACCTCCTATATTAATGAAAAACTGTTTTTT TRBV4-3 TRBD1 . TRBJ1-4
CASSFIAGGLAGELFF TGTGCCAGCAGCTTTATTGCGGGAGGTCTTGCCGGGGAGCTGTTTTTT TRBV11-1 TRBD2 . TRBJ2-2
CASSVLAGFEQFF TGTGCCAGCAGCGTTCTAGCGGGGTTTGAGCAGTTCTTC TRBV9 TRBD2 . TRBJ2-1
CAHHGGEGVNEQFF TGTGCCCACCATGGGGGCGAGGGGGTCAATGAGCAGTTCTTC TRBV6-4 . . TRBJ2-1
CASSATGLITEAFF TGTGCCAGTAGTGCCACGGGACTGATCACTGAAGCTTTCTTT TRBV19 . . TRBJ1-1
CASSEAGGPDTQYF TGTGCCAGCTCAGAAGCGGGAGGTCCAGATACGCAGTATTTT TRBV18 TRBD2 . TRBJ2-3
CASSQEGLAGSSTDTQYF TGCGCCAGCAGCCAAGAGGGGCTAGCGGGCTCTAGCACAGATACGCAGTATTTT TRBV4-1 TRBD2 once TRBJ2-3
CASSLWSRDGYTF TGTGCCAGCAGCTTATGGTCCCGGGATGGCTACACCTTC TRBV7-2 . . TRBJ1-2
CASSPSGRSYNEQFF TGCGCCAGCAGTCCGAGCGGGAGGTCCTACAATGAGCAGTTCTTC TRBV10-1 TRBD2 . TRBJ2-1
CASSKSPLSGSTDTQYF TGCGCCAGCAGCAAGTCCCCCCTCAGCGGAAGCACAGATACGCAGTATTTT TRBV4-3 . . TRBJ2-3
CASSQGTGYGYTF TGCGCCAGCAGCCAGGGGACAGGGTATGGCTACACCTTC TRBV4-3 TRBD1 few TRBJ1-2
CASSKAGAGMNTEAFF TGTGCCAGCAGCAAAGCAGGGGCGGGAATGAACACTGAAGCTTTCTTT TRBV21-1 . . TRBJ1-1
CASSHPTGEGTEAFF TGTGCCAGCAGCCATCCGACAGGGGAGGGCACTGAAGCTTTCTTT TRBV14 TRBD1 . TRBJ1-1
CASSSGQGLGNTEAFF TGTGCCAGCAGTTCCGGACAGGGGTTGGGGAACACTGAAGCTTTCTTT TRBV28 TRBD1 . TRBJ1-1
CASSLWSQQGWNEQFF TGTGCCAGCAGCTTGTGGTCCCAACAGGGGTGGAATGAGCAGTTCTTC TRBV5-6 TRBD1 few TRBJ2-1
CASSLYTGGTEAFF TGTGCCAGCAGCTTATATACCGGTGGCACTGAAGCTTTCTTT TRBV7-2 . . TRBJ1-1
CASSLAPLTEAFF TGTGCCAGCAGCTTAGCCCCACTCACTGAAGCTTTCTTT TRBV7-2 . . TRBJ1-1
CASSEAPGTMSYEQYF TGTGCCAGCAGTGAAGCCCCCGGGACAATGAGCTACGAGCAGTACTTC TRBV2 . . TRBJ2-7
CASMKPGQGGEQYF TGTGCCAGTATGAAACCGGGACAGGGGGGGGAGCAGTACTTC TRBV19 TRBD1 . TRBJ2-7
CASSLRGVGETQYF TGTGCCAGCAGCTTACGGGGAGTAGGAGAGACCCAGTACTTC TRBV7-2 . . TRBJ2-5
CASSGLEFNQPQHF TGTGCCAGCAGCGGACTGGAGTTCAATCAGCCCCAGCATTTT TRBV5-8 . . TRBJ1-5
CASSIGQGPNQPQHF TGTGCCAGTAGTATAGGACAGGGGCCCAATCAGCCCCAGCATTTT TRBV19 TRBD1 . TRBJ1-5
CASSPGLAPNEQFF TGTGCCAGCAGCCCCGGACTAGCGCCCAATGAGCAGTTCTTC TRBV5-5 TRBD2 . TRBJ2-1
CASSRQVSGANVLTF TGTGCCAGCAGCCGACAGGTCTCTGGGGCCAACGTCCTGACTTTC TRBV5-4 . few TRBJ2-6
CASGGAWYGYTF TGTGCCAGCGGGGGCGCTTGGTATGGCTACACCTTC TRBV27 . . TRBJ1-2